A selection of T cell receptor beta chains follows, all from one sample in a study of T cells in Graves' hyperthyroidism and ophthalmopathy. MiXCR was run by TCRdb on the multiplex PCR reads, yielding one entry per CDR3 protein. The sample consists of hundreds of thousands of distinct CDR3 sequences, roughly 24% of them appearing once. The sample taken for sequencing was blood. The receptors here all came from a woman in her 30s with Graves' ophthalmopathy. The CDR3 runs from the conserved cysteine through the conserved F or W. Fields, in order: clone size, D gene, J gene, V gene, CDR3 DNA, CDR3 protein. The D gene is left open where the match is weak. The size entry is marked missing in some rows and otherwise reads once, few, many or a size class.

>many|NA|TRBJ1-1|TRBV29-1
TGCAGCGTTGTTAGGACAGAAGAGACTGAAGCTTTCTTT
CSVVRTEETEAFF
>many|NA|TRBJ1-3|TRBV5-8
TGTGCCAGCAGCTTGCCCCCTGGAACTGGAAACACCATATATTTT
CASSLPPGTGNTIYF
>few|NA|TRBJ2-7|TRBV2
TGTGCCAGCAGACCAGGGTTCAACGAGCAGTACTTC
CASRPGFNEQYF
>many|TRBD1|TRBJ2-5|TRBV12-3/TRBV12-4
TGTGCCAGCAGTCCCGGGACAGGGGGCTCACAAGAGACCCAGTACTTC
CASSPGTGGSQETQYF
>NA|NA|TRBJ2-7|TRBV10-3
TGTGCCATCAGTGAGGGCGGAGAGGATGACGAGCAGTACTTC
CAISEGGEDDEQYF
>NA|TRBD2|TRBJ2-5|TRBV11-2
TGTGCCAGCAGCTTAGAATTGCTAGCGGGTGAGACCCAGTACTTC
CASSLELLAGETQYF
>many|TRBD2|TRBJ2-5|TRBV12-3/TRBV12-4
TGTGCCAGCAGTTGGATAGCGGGAGAGACCCAGTACTTC
CASSWIAGETQYF
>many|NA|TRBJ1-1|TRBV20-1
TGCAGTGCTATGGCAGGTTCGAACACTGAAGCTTTCTTT
CSAMAGSNTEAFF
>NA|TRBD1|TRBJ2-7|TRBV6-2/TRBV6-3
TGTGCCAGCAGTTACTCGCGGACAGGGGGGAACGAGCAGTACTTC
CASSYSRTGGNEQYF
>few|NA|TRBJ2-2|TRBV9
TGTGCCAGCAGCGTGAGGGGGGTTACCGGGGAGCTGTTTTTT
CASSVRGVTGELFF
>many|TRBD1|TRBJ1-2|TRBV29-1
TGCAGCGTTCGTACAGGGGAGTTTGGCTACACCTTC
CSVRTGEFGYTF
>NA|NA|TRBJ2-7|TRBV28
TGTGCCAGCAGTTTACTAACTCCCCCCTACGAGCAGTACTTC
CASSLLTPPYEQYF
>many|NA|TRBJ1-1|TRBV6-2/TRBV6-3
TGTGCCAGCATTTCAGGAGCGAACACTGAAGCTTTCTTT
CASISGANTEAFF
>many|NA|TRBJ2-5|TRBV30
TGTGCCTGGAGTCTTTTGGTGCAAGAGACCCAGTACTTC
CAWSLLVQETQYF
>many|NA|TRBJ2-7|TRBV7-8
TGTGCCAGCAGCTTAGTACCCAGGGAATTCTACGAGCAGTACTTC
CASSLVPREFYEQYF
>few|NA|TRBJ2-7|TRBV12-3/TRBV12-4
TGTGCCAGCAGTTTTGAACTACTCTACGAGCAGTACTTC
CASSFELLYEQYF
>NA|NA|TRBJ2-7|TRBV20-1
TGCAGTGCTAGAGCCTGGGGGCTTACCTACGAGCAGTACTTC
CSARAWGLTYEQYF
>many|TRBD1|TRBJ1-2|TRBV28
TGTGCCACGGCCGGGACAGTGGCTGGCTACACCTTC
CATAGTVAGYTF
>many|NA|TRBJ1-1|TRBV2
TGTGCCAGCAGTGAGGGGGTGTGGACTGAAGCTTTCTTT
CASSEGVWTEAFF
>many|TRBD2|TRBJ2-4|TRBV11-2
TGTGCCAGCAGCCTTTTGGGACTAGCGAGTCCTCTAGCCAAAAACATTCAGTACTTC
CASSLLGLASPLAKNIQYF
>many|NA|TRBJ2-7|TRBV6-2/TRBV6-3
TGTGCCAGCGTTTCATCGGGCCCCGCGGGAGAGCAGTACTTC
CASVSSGPAGEQYF
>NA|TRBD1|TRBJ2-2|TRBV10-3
TGTGCCATCAGTGAGGGACAGGGTTTCGCCGGGGAGCTGTTTTTT
CAISEGQGFAGELFF
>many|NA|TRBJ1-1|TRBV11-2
TGTGCCAGCAGCTTAGCCGGCTGGAACACTGAAGCTTTCTTT
CASSLAGWNTEAFF
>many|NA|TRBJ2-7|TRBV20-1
TGCAGTGTTTCACAGGCCTACGAGCAGTACTTC
CSVSQAYEQYF
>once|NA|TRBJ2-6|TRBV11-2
TGTGCCAGCAGCTTATTCCCAACAGCTAGCTCTGGGGCCAACGCCCTGACTTTC
CASSLFPTASSGANALTF
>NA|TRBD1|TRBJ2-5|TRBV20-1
TGCAGTGCTTCCGGGACAGGGACCGGGGAGACCCAGTACTTC
CSASGTGTGETQYF
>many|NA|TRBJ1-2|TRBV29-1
TGCAGCGTGAGGGCGCTCGGCTATGGCTACACCTTC
CSVRALGYGYTF
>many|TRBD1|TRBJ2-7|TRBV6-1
TGTGCCAGCAGGAGGGGACAGGGGGCGGTTGAGCAGTACTTC
CASRRGQGAVEQYF
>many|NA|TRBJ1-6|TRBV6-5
TGTGCCAGCAGTAACGGGAATTCACCCCTCCACTTT
CASSNGNSPLHF
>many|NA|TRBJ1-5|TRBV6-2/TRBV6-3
TGTGCCAGCACCGGGACACTTCTGCAGCCCCAGCATTTT
CASTGTLLQPQHF
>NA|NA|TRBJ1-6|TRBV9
TGTGCCAGCAGCGCCCAGGGTAGAAGTAATTCACCCCTCCACTTT
CASSAQGRSNSPLHF
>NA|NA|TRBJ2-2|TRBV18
TGTGCCAGCTCAGCGCGCACGGCAGTCGGGGAGCTGTTTTTT
CASSARTAVGELFF
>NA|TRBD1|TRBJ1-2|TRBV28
TGTGCCAGCAGTTCAACTACCAGGGGGCTAGATGGCTACACCTTC
CASSSTTRGLDGYTF
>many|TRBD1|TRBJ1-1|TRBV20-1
TGCAGTGCTAGAGGAATACCGGGACAGGGGGCCGGGAACACTGAAGCTTTCTTT
CSARGIPGQGAGNTEAFF
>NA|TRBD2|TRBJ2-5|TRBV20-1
TGCAGTGCTAGAGTTCGGGGTCTAGCGGGCTACCAAGAGACCCAGTACTTC
CSARVRGLAGYQETQYF
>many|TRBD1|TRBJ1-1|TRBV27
TGTGCCAGCAGTTGGGCAGGGGGGGACACTGAAGCTTTCTTT
CASSWAGGDTEAFF
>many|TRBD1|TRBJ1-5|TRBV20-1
TGCAGTGCTACGACCCGGACAGGGGGTTTTCAGCCCCAGCATTTT
CSATTRTGGFQPQHF
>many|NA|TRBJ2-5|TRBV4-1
TGTGCCAGCAGCCGGGGTCCCCAAGAGACCCAGTACTTC
CASSRGPQETQYF
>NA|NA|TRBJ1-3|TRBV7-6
TGTGCCAGCAGCTTAGAATACAAAAGATTTCCTCCTGGAAACACCATATATTTT
CASSLEYKRFPPGNTIYF
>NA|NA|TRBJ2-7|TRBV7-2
TGTGCCAGCAGCTTAGTTGGCCCCTCCTACGAGCAGTACTTC
CASSLVGPSYEQYF
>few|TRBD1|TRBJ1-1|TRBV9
TGTGCCAGCAGCGTAGATCCAGGGGGCTTGGGTACTGAAGCTTTCTTT
CASSVDPGGLGTEAFF
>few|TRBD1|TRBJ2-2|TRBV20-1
TGCAGTGCTAGAGATCCAGGGCAGGGGGCGAACACCGGGGAGCTGTTTTTT
CSARDPGQGANTGELFF
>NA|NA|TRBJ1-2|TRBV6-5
TGTGCCAGCATTAGTCCAGCGGGTTGGTATGGCTACACCTTC
CASISPAGWYGYTF
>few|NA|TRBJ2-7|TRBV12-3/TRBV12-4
TGTGCCAGCAGTACCGGGTCAAACATCGCTTACGAGCAGTACTTC
CASSTGSNIAYEQYF
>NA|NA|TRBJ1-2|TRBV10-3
TGTGCCATCAGTGGTGAGGAGACAGGCACTTCTGGCTACACCTTC
CAISGEETGTSGYTF
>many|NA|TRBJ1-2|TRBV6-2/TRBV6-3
TGTGCCAGCAGTTACGCATCTAACTATGGCTACACCTTC
CASSYASNYGYTF
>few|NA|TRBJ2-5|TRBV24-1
TGTGCCACCGCAGGCATCGAAGAGACCCAGTACTTC
CATAGIEETQYF
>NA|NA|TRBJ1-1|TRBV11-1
TGTGCCAGCAGCTTAGAGCTCCTGGGGATTTTTATGGACACTGAAGCTTTCTTT
CASSLELLGIFMDTEAFF
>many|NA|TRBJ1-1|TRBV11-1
TGTGCCAGCAGCCCCCCGACAGGTTACATGAACACTGAAGCTTTCTTT
CASSPPTGYMNTEAFF
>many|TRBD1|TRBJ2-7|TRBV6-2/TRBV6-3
TGTGCCAGCAGTTTAACAGGGGAGTACAACGAGCAGTACTTC
CASSLTGEYNEQYF
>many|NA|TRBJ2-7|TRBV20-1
TGCAGTGCTCCGGACTACCACGAGCAGTACTTC
CSAPDYHEQYF
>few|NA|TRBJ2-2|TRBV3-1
TGTGCCAGCAGCCATCTAACCGGGGGAAGGAACACCGGGGAGCTGTTTTTT
CASSHLTGGRNTGELFF
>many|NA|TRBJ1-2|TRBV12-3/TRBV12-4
TGTGCCAGCAGCGACAGTAACTATGGCTACACCTTC
CASSDSNYGYTF
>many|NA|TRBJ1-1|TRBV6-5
TGTACCAGCAGTTCCGATCGACCCATGAACACTGAAGCTTTCTTT
CTSSSDRPMNTEAFF
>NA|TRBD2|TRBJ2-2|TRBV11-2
TGTGCCAGCAGCTTGGGTATAGCGGGGGGGCCCGGGGAGCTGTTTTTT
CASSLGIAGGPGELFF
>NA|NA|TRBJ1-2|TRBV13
TGTGCCAGCAGCTTAGTGGGGTCCAATAACTATGGCTACACCTTC
CASSLVGSNNYGYTF
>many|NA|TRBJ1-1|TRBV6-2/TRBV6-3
TGTGCCAGCGGGGACATGAACACTGGAGCTTTCTTT
CASGDMNTGAFF